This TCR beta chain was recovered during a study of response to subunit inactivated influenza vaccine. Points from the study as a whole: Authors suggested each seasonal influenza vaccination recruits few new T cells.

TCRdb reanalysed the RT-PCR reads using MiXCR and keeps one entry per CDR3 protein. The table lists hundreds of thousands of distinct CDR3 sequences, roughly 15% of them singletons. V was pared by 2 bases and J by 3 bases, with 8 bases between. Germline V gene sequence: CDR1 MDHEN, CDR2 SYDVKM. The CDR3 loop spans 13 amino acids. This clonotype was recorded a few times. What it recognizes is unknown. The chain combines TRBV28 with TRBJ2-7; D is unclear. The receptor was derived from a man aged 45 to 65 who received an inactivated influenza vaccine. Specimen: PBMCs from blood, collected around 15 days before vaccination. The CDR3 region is CASSLPPIYEQYF. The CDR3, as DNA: TGTGCCAGCAGTTTACCTCCAATCTACGAGCAGTACTTC.